This TCR beta chain was captured in a study of blood T cell repertoires in COVID-19 (dated by TCRdb to about 2020). In the study overall: Collaborator samples came from the United States, Italy and Spain and covered acute and convalescent phases of COVID-19. The prospective study material was composed of cDNA or gDNA derived from T cells, B-cell-depleted T cells, or PBMCs. The dataset comprised deeply sampled blood TCRbeta repertoires from subjects exposed to, actively infected with, or recovered from COVID-19. A freely available public database, intended as a resource for researchers studying the immune response to SARS-CoV-2, is where the repertoires were released. The samples were drawn from the first 160 participants of the ongoing ImmuneRACE study and from roughly 1,300 subjects provided by 6 global collaborators. Nearly every sample came with metadata listing a de-identified subject ID, COVID-19 status, age in years and sex. HLA class I and class II types, where available, came from metadata supplied by the sample provider rather than from assay-based typing. General findings and caveats noted by the study authors: The amount of clinical and demographic metadata varied by source and participant and was provided uncurated.

Concerning this clone: Its specific antigen is unknown. Base quality data are lacking; no much larger clone is found one base away.

From the germline V gene (reference sequence), CDR1 is LNHDA and CDR2 is SQIVND. Counted from cysteine to phenylalanine, this CDR3 has 14 amino acids. Of the read, only the CDR3 DNA is kept; its 42 bases are in frame from base 1. The germline V end is reduced by 6 bases and the J end by 5 bases; junction bases left unmatched: 4. Collaborating institutions collected whole blood in K2EDTA tubes following their own protocols. Collaborator samples were shipped for TCRbeta analysis as frozen whole blood, isolated PBMCs, or DNA extracted from either sample type. TCRbeta CDR3 regions were amplified from genomic DNA by means of the immunoSEQ Assay, a bias-controlled multiplex PCR. The original pipeline was this. Nucleated cell counts per sample were estimated from amplification of reference gene primers within the assay. Sequence reads were collapsed and filtered to measure the absolute abundance of every unique TCRbeta CDR3 rearrangement. For each sample, productive Simpson clonality was calculated as the square root of Simpson's diversity index across productive rearrangements. Drawn from immuneACCESS, this table holds only the in-frame rearrangements with V and J called that TCRdb kept. Clones are partly lost; checked studies trace under half to an unresolved V gene and leave the rest unexplained. That table gives V, J and clone size, and the DNA gave D and trimming. In all, the sample holds approximately 220,000 clones, and less than 90% of those were seen once. The ten largest account for roughly 2.4% of the sample.

The sequence was obtained from a woman in her forties or fifties with acute or convalescent COVID-19. Sequenced material: peripheral blood. The chain couples TRBV19 to TRBJ2-2, and TRBD1 aligns with 9 junction nucleotides. The encoded CDR3 is CASRQGASTGELFF. The bases read TGTGCCAGTAGACAGGGGGCGTCAACCGGGGAGCTGTTTTTT.